The 11 T cell receptor beta chains listed next were all sequenced from one sample in a study of blood T cells in healthy people across ages. Using a J-beta primer mix together with a sample-barcoded 5' primer, a second PCR was run for 7 to 11 cycles. TCRdb re-called the 5' RACE reads with MiXCR, one entry per CDR3 protein. This sample yields about 630,000 distinct CDR3 sequences, of which around 21% are seen a single time; 3.6% belongs to the top ten. The specimen was blood. Source of these receptors: a man in his sixties or seventies in good health.

In this sample, this clonotype is medium-sized. V is TRBV6-5 and J is TRBJ2-5, with unresolved D. The V gene lost 0 bases and the J gene lost 0 bases, with 11 bases spanning the gap. The CDR3 covers 16 residues. The germline V gene has CDR1 MNHEY and CDR2 SVGAGI. In DNA, the CDR3 is TGTGCCAGCAGTTACTCCCTACCGCCCAACCAAGAGACCCAGTACTTC. Protein: CASSYSLPPNQETQYF.

In this sample, this clonotype turned up many times. V usage is TRBV7-9 and J usage is TRBJ2-3; 8 nucleotides agree with TRBD2. The CDR3 has 16 residues. Germline V gene data show CDR1 as SEHNR and CDR2 as FQNEAQ (reference sequence). Unmatched junction bases numbered 13, after V lost 5 bases and J lost 6 bases. CDR3 bases: TGTGCCAGCAGCCGAGGACTAGCTGGGAGGGTGGATACGCAGTATTTT. The encoded protein is CASSRGLAGRVDTQYF.

The table lists this clonotype with a few counts. The chain is built from TRBV5-6 and TRBJ2-6, with no clear D. The germline gives CDR1 SGHDT, CDR2 YYEEEE. This CDR3 has 16 residues. The V end was cut by 4 bases, the J end by 0 bases, with 11 bases between. CDR3 DNA sequence: TGTGCCAGCAGCGACCAAAGCTTCTCTGGGGCCAACGTCCTGACTTTC. Translated, it gives CASSDQSFSGANVLTF.

This clonotype was seen at least ten times. The CDR3 reads CASSPGLAGGVEQFF. In DNA form, the CDR3 reads TGTGCCAGCAGCCCGGGACTAGCGGGAGGAGTTGAGCAGTTCTTC. V gene TRBV7-6 combines with J gene TRBJ2-1, with 15 nucleotides matching TRBD2. V lost 5 bases to trimming and J lost 9 bases; unmatched junction nucleotides: 5. The CDR3 sequence is 15 residues long. Germline loops: CDR1 SGHVS, CDR2 FNYEAQ.

The genes are TRBV20-1 and TRBJ2-5; 9 positions match TRBD2. This CDR3 contains 14 residues. V was clipped by 3 bases and J by 3 bases; unmatched bases: 5. The germline gives CDR1 DFQATT, CDR2 SNEGSKA (reference sequence). The CDR3 nucleotides are TGCAGTGCTAGCGGCCGGACTAGCGAAGAGACCCAGTACTTC. Residues: CSASGRTSEETQYF.

This clonotype has just a few counts. The chain combines TRBV20-1 with TRBJ2-3; either TRBD1 or TRBD2 may supply D (6 bases each). The CDR3 contains 12 residues. Germline loops: CDR1 DFQATT, CDR2 SNEGSKA (reference sequence). The V gene lost 3 bases and the J gene lost 11 bases, with 15 bases spanning the gap. The CDR3 is CSARVQGGGQYF. The CDR3 DNA follows: TGCAGTGCTAGGGTACAGGGAGGTGGGCAGTATTTT.

At least ten counts were recorded for this clonotype. J is TRBJ2-1 and V is TRBV12-5; D call uncertain. The CDR3 totals 11 residues. The germline V gene encodes CDR1 LGHNT and CDR2 FRNRAP. Deletions cut 8 bases from V and 6 bases from J, with 8 bases between. CDR3 coding DNA: TGTGCTAGTAGCAGAGTCAATGAGCAGTTCTTC. It translates to CASSRVNEQFF. Drawing the rest from reference TRBV12-5 and TRBJ2-1, the complete variable domain is DARVTQTPRHKVTEMGQEVTMRCQPILGHNTVFWYRQTMMQGLELLAYFRNRAPLDDSGMPKDRFSAEMPDATLATLKIQPSEPRDSAVYFCASSRVNEQFFGPGTRLTVL.

This chain links TRBV5-1 with TRBJ2-5; 7 bases align to TRBD2. V shed 4 bases, J shed 11 bases, and the junction held 17 bases outside the gene matches. Germline V gene sequence: CDR1 SGHRS, CDR2 YFSETQ. CDR3 size: 15 residues. The CDR3 spells CASSDRLAGVEEQYF. The CDR3 DNA sequence: TGCGCCAGCAGCGATCGACTGGCGGGAGTCGAAGAGCAGTACTTC.

The chain uses TRBV29-1 and TRBJ2-5, with unresolved D. This CDR3 region has 12 residues. Germline lookup yields CDR1 SQVTM and CDR2 ANQGSEA. V was pared by 4 bases and J by 1 base, with 7 bases between. CDR3 protein: CSVGRIQETQYF. The CDR3 nucleotides are TGCAGCGTTGGGCGGATCCAAGAGACCCAGTACTTC.

This clonotype showed up just a few times. V usage is TRBV18 and J usage is TRBJ1-1; D perhaps matches TRBD1 (6 bases). CDR3 length: 14 amino acids. Trimming left V 4 bases short and J 5 bases short, with 14 bases between. Germline assignment: CDR1 KGHSH and CDR2 LQKENI. The CDR3 spells CASSLGTRETEAFF. The CDR3 DNA reads as TGTGCCAGCTCACTAGGGACAAGGGAAACTGAAGCTTTCTTT. Using reference TRBV18 and TRBJ1-1 for the parts outside the CDR3, the full variable domain is NAGVMQNPRHLVRRRGQEARLRCSPMKGHSHVYWYRQLPEEGLKFMVYLQKENIIDESGMPKERFSAEFPKEGPSILRIQQVVRGDSAAYFCASSLGTRETEAFFGQGTRLTVV.

Details on this clonotype: Relative to the germline gene, one junction end is altered; a read error may explain this. CDR3 nucleotides: TGTGCCTGGACAGAAACTAACTATCGCTACACCTTC. Translating gives CAWTETNYRYTF. This chain uses TRBV30 with TRBJ1-2; D is ambiguous. There are 12 residues in the CDR3. The germline V gene encodes CDR1 GTSNPN and CDR2 SVGIG (reference sequence).